This entry describes one TCR beta chain. These data come from a study of blood T cells in healthy people across ages. Study-level information: Template-switching capture recovered about one barcoded beta molecule per two T cells.

Alongside a J-beta primer mix, a sample-barcoded 5' primer served in a second PCR lasting 7 to 11 cycles. TCRdb independently ran MiXCR on the 5' RACE reads; one entry per CDR3 protein. Of over 1,200,000 distinct CDR3 sequences in the sample, approximately 63% were seen once. The sample was blood. This receptor was taken from a man younger than 35 in good health.

The CDR3 DNA reads TGTGCCAGCAGCTTGCGCGGGACAGGGGCCAATCAGCCCCAGCATTTT. Its translation: CASSLRGTGANQPQHF. The chain joins TRBV5-5 to TRBJ1-5, with 10 bases that match TRBD1. This CDR3 is built from 16 residues. The junction had 4 bases not matched to a gene; V was cut back by 1 base and J by 3 bases. CDR1 SGHKS and CDR2 YYEKEE come from the germline V gene (reference sequence).